The 26 T cell receptor beta chains below come from one sample, sequenced in a study of T cell clonality in common variable immunodeficiency. General study points: Common variable immunodeficiency TCR beta sequences reportedly had fewer deletions and N-nucleotide insertions.

These receptors have no known antigen. Only in-frame clones appear in the TCRdb table, and some are missing; sequencing was by immunoSEQ multiplex PCR. The data show about 34,000 clones, none appearing only once, with roughly 28% held by the ten largest. Sequences were obtained from peripheral blood mononuclear cells. Every receptor here comes from a human donor with common variable immunodeficiency.

This clone was seen a handful of times. The observed sequence ends 3 residues before the CDR3 terminus, with the missing tail filled in from the germline J gene. J is TRBJ2-1 and V is TRBV18; 11 bases agree with TRBD2. The junction had 5 bases not matched to a gene; V was cut back by 3 bases and J by 7 bases. This CDR3 has 15 residues. Germline V gene data show CDR1 as KGHSH and CDR2 as LQKENI. The CDR3 reads CASSPSGTSGNEQFF. The CDR3 DNA, read in part, is TGTGCCAGCTCACCGTCCGGGACTAGCGGAAATGAG.

This clone was counted a few times. The sequenced fragment ends 3 residues before the CDR3 boundary, so the rest is inferred from the germline J gene. This chain links TRBV7-9 with TRBJ2-4, with 11 bases matching TRBD1. Germline V gene data show CDR1 as SEHNR and CDR2 as FQNEAQ (reference sequence). The CDR3 contains 14 residues. V shed 4 bases and J 6 bases; nucleotides not matched to a gene: 2. The CDR3 DNA, read in part, is TGTGCCAGCAGCTGGACAGGGGGCGGAAACATT. Protein sequence: CASSWTGGGNI. The whole CDR3 is CASSWTGGGNIQYF.

This clone has a count of ten or more. The read stops 3 residues short of the end of the CDR3; the missing end is completed from the germline J gene. The J gene is TRBJ1-1, the V gene TRBV10-3; D gene ambiguous. The CDR3 has 14 residues. The germline CDR1 and CDR2 sequences are ENHRY and SYGVKD. Trimming took 4 bases from V and 1 from J, leaving 10 bases between them. CDR3 bases read: TGTGCCATCAGTGTGGTAGTGAAGAACACTGAA. This gives the protein CAISVVVKNTE. The complete CDR3 protein is CAISVVVKNTEAFF.

The CDR3 here is CASRRQGQTSGNTIYF. The sequenced CDR3 bases are TGTGCCAGCAGGAGACAGGGGCAGACCTCTGGAAACACC. J is TRBJ1-3 and V is TRBV6-2 or TRBV6-3; the match to TRBD1 covers 8 bases. From the germline J gene comes the end of the CDR3, since the read stops 3 residues before it. This CDR3 is built from 16 residues. The germline gives CDR1 MNHEY, CDR2 SVGEGT. Unmatched junction bases numbered 7, after V lost 6 bases and J lost 0 bases.

In its sample, this clone was seen many times. The missing CDR3 end, 3 residues past where the read stops, is filled in from the germline J gene. The chain has TRBV9 and TRBJ1-5; possible D gene TRBD1, 6 bases. The CDR3 has 14 residues. Germline CDR1 and CDR2: SGDLS and YYNGEE. V dropped 0 bases and J dropped 4 bases, with 8 bases sitting between them. The CDR3 loop is CASSVGQGNQPQHF. CDR3 DNA (partial): TGTGCCAGCAGCGTAGGGCAGGGGAATCAGCCC.

With respect to this clone: The CDR3 end lies 3 residues beyond the end of the read and is filled in from the germline J gene. This chain links TRBV20-1 with TRBJ2-7; no firm D call. Per germline, CDR1 DFQATT and CDR2 SNEGSKA (reference sequence). Trimming left V 5 bases short and J 4 bases short, with 21 bases between. The CDR3 runs to 15 residues. CDR3 in amino acids: CSAGPGTSVSYEQYF. The DNA read from the CDR3 is TGCAGTGCTGGGCCCGGTACCTCCGTGTCATACGAG.

Within the sample, this clone is medium-sized. With the read ending 3 residues before the CDR3 end, the germline J gene is used to fill in that end. The gene calls are TRBV27 and TRBJ2-1; TRBD2 is a possible D gene (5 bases). This CDR3 is built from 16 residues. V gave up 5 bases and J gave up 5 bases, with 19 bases separating them. Looked up from germline, CDR1 is MNHEY and CDR2 is SMNVEV (reference sequence). The part of the CDR3 DNA that was read is TGTGCCAGCAGTCAACCCGGCGAAGGGCGGGACAATGAG. Its translation: CASSQPGEGRDNE. The whole CDR3 region reads CASSQPGEGRDNEQFF.

In this sample, this clone turned up a few times. The read halts 3 residues ahead of the CDR3 end, with the missing end drawn from the germline J gene. The genes are TRBV20-1 and TRBJ2-7, with D perhaps TRBD1 (8 bases). The CDR3 loop spans 14 amino acids. Germline values: CDR1 DFQATT, CDR2 SNEGSKA (reference sequence). V was clipped by 6 bases and J by 3 bases, with 18 bases between them. The covered CDR3 bases are TGCAGTGCGCGGACCCACAGGGGGGGCTACGAG. Protein sequence: CSARTHRGGYE. The whole CDR3 sequence is CSARTHRGGYEQYF.

This clone was found many times. The CDR3 end is not reached by the read, which stops 3 residues before it; the germline J gene fills it in. The genes are TRBV20-1 and TRBJ1-5, with D perhaps matching TRBD1 (6 bases). V lost 4 bases to trimming and J lost 5 bases, with 12 bases between them. This CDR3 contains 13 residues. The germline gives CDR1 DFQATT, CDR2 SNEGSKA (reference sequence). The DNA read from the CDR3 is TGCAGTGCTAAAAGGGACACTTATCAGCCC. Translated: CSAKRDTYQP. The CDR3 in its entirety is CSAKRDTYQPQHF.

With regard to this clone: The read halts 3 residues ahead of the CDR3 end, with the missing end drawn from the germline J gene. This chain links TRBV19 with TRBJ2-2; the D gene is possibly TRBD1 (5 bases). Trimming stripped 7 bases from V and 6 bases from J, with 9 bases between. The CDR3 runs 12 residues. Germline V gives CDR1 LNHDA, CDR2 SQIVND (reference sequence). This chain's CDR3 is CASTGLSGELFF. Partial CDR3 DNA: TGTGCCAGTACAGGGCTCTCCGGGGAG.

A word on this clone: From the germline J gene comes the end of the CDR3, since the read stops 3 residues before it. V gene TRBV5-6 combines with J gene TRBJ2-7; possible D gene TRBD2, 5 bases. Germline loops: CDR1 SGHDT, CDR2 YYEEEE. V was pared by 4 bases and J by 4 bases, with 6 bases between. CDR3 length: 11 residues. CDR3 protein: CASSTGYEQYF. The DNA read from the CDR3 is TGTGCCAGCAGCACGGGGTACGAG.

With regard to this clone: The read finishes 3 residues shy of the CDR3 end, and the germline J gene is used to complete it. The chain uses TRBV30 and TRBJ2-3, with 11 nucleotides matching TRBD2. Germline assignment: CDR1 GTSNPN and CDR2 SVGIG (reference sequence). The CDR3 runs 14 residues. Incomplete CDR3 DNA: TGTGCCTGGAGTGTCCTAGCGGGAGGCTTGACG. This sequence encodes CAWSVLAGGLT. The whole CDR3 sequence is CAWSVLAGGLTQYF.

This clone was recorded at least ten times. Read sequence stops 3 residues before the CDR3 end, and the germline J gene provides the missing end. The rearrangement links TRBV20-1 to TRBJ2-2; 7 nucleotides align to TRBD2. The junction had 4 bases not matched to a gene; V was cut back by 6 bases and J by 0 bases. The CDR3 is 14 residues long. Germline-derived CDR1 and CDR2 are DFQATT and SNEGSKA (reference sequence). The CDR3 sequence: CSARSGANTGELFF. Incomplete CDR3 DNA: TGCAGTGCGAGAAGCGGGGCGAACACCGGGGAG.

Of note for this clone: The read terminates 3 residues ahead of where the CDR3 ends, so the germline J gene completes it. The chain recombines TRBV19 with TRBJ1-2; TRBD1 matches at 9 bases. The CDR3 has 12 residues. CDR1 and CDR2 from the germline V gene are LNHDA and SQIVND (reference sequence). Incomplete CDR3 DNA: TGTGCCAGTAGTGTTACAGGGGGCGGC. This gives the protein CASSVTGGG. The whole CDR3 protein reads CASSVTGGGYTF.

Notes on this clone: With the read ending 3 residues before the CDR3 end, the germline J gene is used to fill in that end. The rearrangement uses TRBV6-2 or TRBV6-3 and TRBJ1-1, with a tentative D call TRBD1 (5 bases). Deletions cut 2 bases from V and 5 bases from J, with 15 bases between. Germline CDR1 reads MNHEY; CDR2 reads SVGEGT. The CDR3 sequence is 15 residues long. This chain's CDR3 is CASSYPTRARTEAFF. The covered CDR3 bases are TGTGCCAGCAGTTACCCAACCAGGGCGAGGACTGAA.

The table lists this clone with a few counts. Read sequence stops 3 residues before the CDR3 end, and the germline J gene provides the missing end. The chain employs TRBV7-2 and TRBJ1-5; no firm D call. The V gene lost 2 bases and the J gene lost 4 bases, with 12 bases spanning the gap. Germline V lookup: CDR1 SGHTA, CDR2 FQGNSA. This CDR3 comprises 15 residues. The covered CDR3 bases are TGTGCCAGCAGCTTATTTGTTGGTCGGAATCAGCCC. It specifies CASSLFVGRNQP. The entire CDR3 sequence reads CASSLFVGRNQPQHF.

In its sample, this clone was seen many times. Sequencing ends 3 residues short of the CDR3 end; the germline J gene provides the rest. This chain joins TRBV5-4 and TRBJ2-7, with a possible D match to TRBD2 (5 bases). The CDR3 sequence is 13 residues long. The V end lost 6 bases, the J end lost 2 bases, and 12 bases lay between the germline ends. Germline V CDR1 and CDR2: SGHNT, YYREEE (reference sequence). The sequenced CDR3 bases are TGTGCCAGCATGGCGGAGGCGGCCTACGAG. It is translated as CASMAEAAYE. The whole CDR3 protein is CASMAEAAYEQYF.

Relative to its sample, this clone is medium-sized. The read falls 3 residues short of the CDR3 end, and the missing part is taken from the germline J gene. Additional DNA sequences in this sample encode the identical CDR3. The chain combines TRBV10-3 with TRBJ2-5; 7 positions match TRBD1. V gave up 2 bases and J gave up 5 bases; unmatched junction bases: 5. The CDR3 covers 14 residues. CDR1 and CDR2 from the germline V gene are ENHRY and SYGVKD. The CDR3 DNA, read in part, is TGTGCCATCAGTGAGAGGCAGGGGGAGGAGACC. It encodes CAISERQGEET. The whole CDR3 protein reads CAISERQGEETQYF.

This clone was seen a few times. The CDR3 is cut off 3 residues early in the read; its end comes from the germline J gene. This chain links TRBV6-1 with TRBJ2-7; 9 bases are a match to TRBD2. V trimming: 3 bases; J trimming: 3 bases; junction bases outside the gene matches: 6. CDR1 and CDR2 (germline): MNHNS, SASEGT. The CDR3 has 15 amino acids. The sequenced part of the CDR3 DNA is TGTGCCAGCAGTGACAGGCGGGAGGGCCTCTACGAG. This sequence encodes CASSDRREGLYE. The full CDR3 sequence reads CASSDRREGLYEQYF.

This clone was seen repeatedly, ten times or more. The CDR3 spells CASSLTGTAYGYTF. The part of the CDR3 DNA that was read is TGTGCCAGCAGCCTAACCGGGACAGCCTATGGC. The gene calls are TRBV11-2 and TRBJ1-2; 7 nucleotides agree with TRBD1. The read terminates 3 residues ahead of where the CDR3 ends, so the germline J gene completes it. V was pared by 5 bases and J by 4 bases, with 7 bases of the junction left unmatched. This CDR3 has 14 amino acids. Germline lookup yields CDR1 SGHAT and CDR2 FQNNGV. The full variable domain, with the rest looked up from reference TRBV11-2 and TRBJ1-2, is EAGVAQSPRYKIIEKRQSVAFWCNPISGHATLYWYQQILGQGPKLLIQFQNNGVVDDSQLPKDRFSAERLKGVDSTLKIQPAKLEDSAVYLCASSLTGTAYGYTFGSGTRLTVV.

This clone is termed medium-sized. The missing CDR3 end, 3 residues past where the read stops, is filled in from the germline J gene. The chain is built from TRBV9 and TRBJ2-7; 7 bases line up with TRBD1. This CDR3 contains 15 residues. J lost 1 base, V lost 3 bases, and 7 bases had no gene match. Per germline, CDR1 SGDLS and CDR2 YYNGEE. The chain's CDR3 is CASSGVGGYSYEQYF. The sequenced CDR3 bases are TGTGCCAGCAGCGGGGTAGGGGGCTATTCCTACGAG. The entire variable domain, with the rest obtained from reference TRBV9 and TRBJ2-7, is as follows: DSGVTQTPKHLITATGQRVTLRCSPRSGDLSVYWYQQSLDQGLQFLIQYYNGEERAKGNILERFSAQQFPDLHSELNLSSLELGDSALYFCASSGVGGYSYEQYFGPGTRLTVT.

This clone was seen a few times. The read stops 3 residues short of the end of the CDR3; the missing end is completed from the germline J gene. The chain uses TRBV7-9 and TRBJ1-2, with no clear D. The CDR3 has 12 amino acids. Germline V CDR1 and CDR2: SEHNR, FQNEAQ (reference sequence). Incomplete CDR3 DNA: TGTGCCAGCAGCTCGGTCGCTCCGGGC. Its translation: CASSSVAPG. The full-length CDR3 reads as CASSSVAPGYTF.

This clone appeared many times. The read terminates 3 residues ahead of where the CDR3 ends, so the germline J gene completes it. This sequence joins TRBV7-9 and TRBJ2-2; no definite D call. This CDR3 is 12 amino acids long. The germline gives CDR1 SEHNR, CDR2 FQNEAQ (reference sequence). Deletions cut 5 bases from V and 6 bases from J, with 7 bases between. The sequenced part of the CDR3 DNA is TGTGCCAGCAGCCCTCTTTCCGGGGAG. This codes for CASSPLSGE. The full CDR3 sequence reads CASSPLSGELFF.

The table lists this clone with a few counts. The read stops 3 residues short of the end of the CDR3; the missing end is completed from the germline J gene. The chain recombines TRBV29-1 with TRBJ2-1, with D possibly being TRBD2 (6 bases). Trimming took off 5 bases at V and 8 bases at J, with 19 bases between the two ends. The germline CDR1 and CDR2 sequences are SQVTM and ANQGSEA. The CDR3 has 14 residues. CDR3 DNA (partial): TGCAGCGTTTCCGGGACTTTGTCGTTCCATGAG. Protein product: CSVSGTLSFHE. The CDR3 in its entirety is CSVSGTLSFHEQFF.

At least ten counts were recorded for this clone. The CDR3: CASSAIQVRKLFF. The part of the CDR3 DNA that was read is TGTGCCAGCAGCGCTATTCAAGTCCGAAAA. V and J are TRBV11-2 and TRBJ1-4; D not resolved. The CDR3 end is not reached by the read, which stops 3 residues before it; the germline J gene fills it in. The CDR3 loop spans 13 amino acids. Germline CDR1 and CDR2: SGHAT and FQNNGV. Deletions cut 5 bases from V and 10 bases from J, with 14 bases between.

This clone has ten or more counts. The read ends 3 residues before the CDR3 terminus; that terminus is restored from the germline J gene. The rearrangement joins TRBV5-6 to TRBJ1-4; the D gene is possibly TRBD1 (5 bases). Trimming took off 4 bases at V and 7 bases at J, with 14 bases between the two ends. Germline lookup yields CDR1 SGHDT and CDR2 YYEEEE. This CDR3 spans 14 amino acids. CDR3 sequence: CASSADVGGEKLFF. The part of the CDR3 DNA that was read is TGTGCCAGCAGCGCGGACGTCGGGGGTGAAAAA.